A selection of T cell receptor beta chains follows, all from one sample in a study of identical twins. TCRdb re-called the 5' RACE reads with MiXCR, one entry per CDR3 protein. The sample carries some 240,000 distinct CDR3 sequences, about 8% recorded once. The same data also went into a second study, on yellow fever vaccine responses in identical twins.

The sample consisted of CD8+ T cells sorted from blood. The receptors shown here come from a woman aged 18-30 years in good health. Both conserved end residues are part of each CDR3. Each record gives: J gene, D gene, V gene, clone size, CDR3 DNA, CDR3 protein. A D gene is named only where the DNA matches it firmly. A row's size may be missing; if present it is once, few, many or a size class.

TRBJ2-7 - TRBV5-1 many TGCGCCAGCAGCTTGGATCACAACTACGAGCAGTACTTC CASSLDHNYEQYF
TRBJ2-7 - TRBV6-2/TRBV6-3 few TGTGCCAGCAGCCTTTTCAGGTACCCATCCTACGAGCAGTACTTC CASSLFRYPSYEQYF
TRBJ2-3 TRBD2 TRBV7-9 few TGTGCCAGCAGCTTAGCGGGGCTAGCGGAAGATACGCAGTATTTT CASSLAGLAEDTQYF
TRBJ2-1 - TRBV6-2/TRBV6-3 many TGTGCCAGCAGTCCCCTCGAGGGGGAGACCTACAATGAGCAGTTCTTC CASSPLEGETYNEQFF
TRBJ2-1 TRBD2 TRBV5-1 - TGCGCCAGCAGCTTGTGGACCGGGACTAGTGGCTACAATGAGCAGTTCTTC CASSLWTGTSGYNEQFF
TRBJ1-2 - TRBV20-1 many TGCAGTGCTAGACTACTAGATAACTATGGCTACACCTTC CSARLLDNYGYTF
TRBJ2-5 - TRBV5-4 few TGTGCCAGCAGCTTACGAGGGCAGGGGACCCAGTACTTC CASSLRGQGTQYF
TRBJ1-1 TRBD1 TRBV20-1 many TGCAGTGCTAGAGACAGGGGGCACACTGAAGCTTTCTTT CSARDRGHTEAFF
TRBJ2-7 TRBD2 TRBV27 - TGTGCCAGCAGTTTTCGGACTAGCGGGAGCGTGGAGCAGTACTTC CASSFRTSGSVEQYF
TRBJ2-7 - TRBV27 - TGTGCCAGCAGTTTCTATCCAGGGTACGAGCAGTACTTC CASSFYPGYEQYF
TRBJ2-7 - TRBV7-2 many TGTGCCAGCAGCTCTAAGACCCGGCCGCTCCCCTACGAGCAGTACTTC CASSSKTRPLPYEQYF
TRBJ2-2 TRBD1 TRBV4-3 - TGCGCCAGCAGCCAAGATAACGGCGGTCCGGGACAGGGGGCGACCGGGGAGCTGTTTTTT CASSQDNGGPGQGATGELFF
TRBJ1-1 - TRBV4-3 - TGCGCCAGCAGCCAAGTTCAGGGCACTGAAGCTTTCTTT CASSQVQGTEAFF
TRBJ2-1 - TRBV10-3 many TGTGCCATCAGTGATTTGACCCCTTACAATGAGCAGTTCTTC CAISDLTPYNEQFF
TRBJ2-7 TRBD1 TRBV7-9 many TGTGCCAGCAGTCTCCCTCTCGGACAGGAGTGGGCCCACGAGCAGTACTTC CASSLPLGQEWAHEQYF
TRBJ2-1 - TRBV6-2/TRBV6-3 many TGTGCCAGCAGTTACTTGGACAATGAGCAGTTCTTC CASSYLDNEQFF
TRBJ2-1 TRBD2 TRBV29-1 many TGCAGCGGGGGGACTAGCGGAGGTGTTGAGCAGTTCTTC CSGGTSGGVEQFF
TRBJ2-7 - TRBV27 many TGTGCCAGCAGTTTATTCCCCTCCTACGAGCAGTACTTC CASSLFPSYEQYF
TRBJ2-1 - TRBV7-9 - TGTGCCAGCAGCTTAGTTTTAGGTCTTGAGCAGTTCTTC CASSLVLGLEQFF
TRBJ2-5 - TRBV9 few TGTGCCAGCAGTGACACGGAAAGGGGGAGCCACGAGACCCAGTACTTC CASSDTERGSHETQYF
TRBJ2-7 TRBD1 TRBV4-3 - TGCGCCAGCAGCCCCGGGACAGGTGCCTACGAGCTGTACTTC CASSPGTGAYELYF
TRBJ2-5 - TRBV12-3/TRBV12-4 - TGTGCCAGCAGTTTAGCCCCTCGGGCAGTCGGGGAGACCCAGTACTTC CASSLAPRAVGETQYF
TRBJ2-7 TRBD2 TRBV4-2 - TGTGCCAGCAGCCACTTTAGCGGGAGCGGGTACGAGCAGTACTTC CASSHFSGSGYEQYF
TRBJ2-7 TRBD2 TRBV28 few TGTGCCAGCAGTTATGACCGGGGACTAGGCTACGAGCAGTACTTC CASSYDRGLGYEQYF
TRBJ2-1 - TRBV27 - TGTGCCAGCAGCCCCGGATACATAAATGAGCAGTTCTTC CASSPGYINEQFF
TRBJ2-1 - TRBV12-3/TRBV12-4 many TGTGCCAGCAGCGCCGGGACCCTCGGTGAGCAGTTCTTC CASSAGTLGEQFF
TRBJ2-7 - TRBV28 many TGTGCCAGCAGTCCGAGGGTGGCCTACGAGCAGTACTTC CASSPRVAYEQYF
TRBJ2-7 TRBD2 TRBV4-3 - TGCGCCAGCAGCCAAGCGGGGGGTGTGGATGAGCAGTACTTC CASSQAGGVDEQYF
TRBJ1-5 - TRBV18 few TGTGCCAGCTCACCACCGGAGGGCCAGCCCCAGCATTTT CASSPPEGQPQHF
TRBJ2-7 - TRBV28 - TGTGCCCCCACGTGGTGGCCCGGAAAGTACTTC CAPTWWPGKYF
TRBJ1-2 - TRBV16 - TGTGCCAGCAGCCAATTTTCGGGCTCGGGCTATGGCTACACCTTC CASSQFSGSGYGYTF
TRBJ2-2 TRBD1 TRBV28 many TGTGCCAGCCGAGGGGGCATCGTCTTTGACACCGGGGAGCTGTTTTTT CASRGGIVFDTGELFF
TRBJ2-3 - TRBV10-2 - TGCGCCACCTCATCTATGAATACGCAGTATTTT CATSSMNTQYF
TRBJ2-7 TRBD2 TRBV10-3 many TGTGCCATCGGTAGTACGAGCGGGGGCTCCTACGAGCAGTACTTC CAIGSTSGGSYEQYF
TRBJ2-3 TRBD2 TRBV4-3 few TGCGCCAGCAGCCAAGATCCCCCGACTAGCAGCACAGATACGCAGTATTTT CASSQDPPTSSTDTQYF
TRBJ2-5 - TRBV4-3 many TGCGCCAGCAGCCAAGCGTCTGAAGAACACCAAGAGACCCAGTACTTC CASSQASEEHQETQYF
TRBJ2-3 TRBD2 TRBV20-1 few TGCAGTGCTAGAGATTTTGGGATAGCGGGAGGGCCTTTGACCACAGATACGCAGTATTTT CSARDFGIAGGPLTTDTQYF
TRBJ2-1 - TRBV15 few TGTGCCACCAGCCCCCGGGACACGGCCTACAATGAGCAGTTCTTC CATSPRDTAYNEQFF
TRBJ2-3 - TRBV14 many TGTGCCAGCAGCCAAGAACCAAGCACAGATACGCAGTATTTT CASSQEPSTDTQYF
TRBJ1-5 - TRBV4-1 few TGCGCCAGCAGCCGAATACAGGGTTTCAATCAGCCCCAGCATTTT CASSRIQGFNQPQHF
TRBJ2-7 TRBD1 TRBV7-8 few TGTGCCAGCAGCCCCCAGGGGGCTTTAGCCTACGAGCAGTACTTC CASSPQGALAYEQYF
TRBJ2-7 TRBD1 TRBV29-1 many TGCAGCGTAGAGACAGGGGGCCCCCTCTACGAGCAGTACTTC CSVETGGPLYEQYF
TRBJ2-1 TRBD2 TRBV14 many TGTGCCAGCAGCCGACTAGCGGGGGGCGAGACCTACAATGAGCAGTTCTTC CASSRLAGGETYNEQFF
TRBJ2-3 TRBD1 TRBV20-1 many TGCAGTGCTTACGGGGACAGTAGGACAGATACGCAGTATTTT CSAYGDSRTDTQYF
TRBJ2-7 TRBD2 TRBV15 - TGTGCCACCAGCAGAGATCGGCTAGCGGGGGTTTACGAGCAGTACTTC CATSRDRLAGVYEQYF
TRBJ2-3 TRBD2 TRBV2 - TGTGCCAGCATGGTTGGGACTAGCGCAACAGATACGCAGTATTTT CASMVGTSATDTQYF
TRBJ2-2 TRBD2 TRBV4-1 few TGCGCCAGCAGCCAAGATACCGGGACTAGCGGGACAATTTTCATGTATACCGGGGAGCTGTTTTTT CASSQDTGTSGTIFMYTGELFF
TRBJ2-3 TRBD2 TRBV5-5 - TGTGCCAGCAGCTTGGATAGCGGGGGGGCCGGTACGCAGTATTTT CASSLDSGGAGTQYF
TRBJ2-7 TRBD1 TRBV25-1 - TGTGCCAGCAGTTCGGCTTGGACAGGGACTGCGGGGGAGCAGTACTTC CASSSAWTGTAGEQYF
TRBJ2-1 TRBD2 TRBV6-2/TRBV6-3 - TGTGCCAGCAGTTACTCTCTGCTGGGACTAGCGGTCTCCTCCTACAATGAGCAGTTCTTC CASSYSLLGLAVSSYNEQFF
TRBJ1-1 - TRBV28 - TGTGCCAGCAGTTTATTTGAGGGGAAGAACACTGAAGCTTTCTTT CASSLFEGKNTEAFF
TRBJ2-7 - TRBV21-1 many TGTGCCAGCAGCAAAGTTACTAGAGAAGGCTACGAGCAGTACTTC CASSKVTREGYEQYF
TRBJ2-1 - TRBV6-1 - TGTGCCAGCAGCCAACGTGGGCGGGTAGCCTACAATGAGCAGTTCTTC CASSQRGRVAYNEQFF
TRBJ2-7 - TRBV7-9 many TGTGCCAGCAGCTCCTCTCCGGGCTACGAGCAGTACTTC CASSSSPGYEQYF